This T cell receptor beta chain was captured in a study of blood T cells in healthy people across ages. This clonotype appeared a few times. Its antigen is undetermined. Roughly 10 milliliters of peripheral blood were drawn from each donor. The second PCR ran about 6 to 12 cycles with a sample-barcoded 5' primer and J-beta primers. TCRdb recomputed calls from the 5' RACE reads with MiXCR, one row per CDR3 protein. The repertoire includes about 1.6 million distinct CDR3 sequences, about 31% of them detected once, and around 11% sits in the top ten. V lost 5 bases to trimming and J lost 7 bases; unmatched junction nucleotides: 14. CDR1 is SGHAT, CDR2 FQNNGV, per germline. This CDR3 is built from 16 residues. Notes on the study in general: Strong correlation was found linking TCR beta diversity to naive T cell percentage.

Sequencing used blood. This receptor was identified in a woman between 25 and 40 years old in good health. The chain joins TRBV11-2 to TRBJ2-1; 7 bases align to TRBD2. The CDR3 DNA reads as TGTGCCAGCAGCCCCCTTCTGGGGAGGGCCCGAAATGAGCAGTTCTTC. This translates into CASSPLLGRARNEQFF.